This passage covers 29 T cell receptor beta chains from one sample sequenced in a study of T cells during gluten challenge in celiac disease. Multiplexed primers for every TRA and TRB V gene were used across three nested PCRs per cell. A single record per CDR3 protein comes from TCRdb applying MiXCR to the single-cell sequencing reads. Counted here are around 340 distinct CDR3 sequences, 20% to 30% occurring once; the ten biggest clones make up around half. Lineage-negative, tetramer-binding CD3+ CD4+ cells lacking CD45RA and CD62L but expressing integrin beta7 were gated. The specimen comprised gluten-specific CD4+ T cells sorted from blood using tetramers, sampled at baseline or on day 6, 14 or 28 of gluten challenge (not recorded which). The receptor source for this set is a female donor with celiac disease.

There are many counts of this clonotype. The CDR3 spells CASSSGGRENGVNEQFF. Here the CDR3 DNA reads TGTGCCAGCAGCTCCGGGGGCAGAGAAAACGGGGTCAATGAGCAGTTCTTC. The chain carries TRBV11-1 and TRBJ2-1; D tentatively reads TRBD1 or TRBD2 (6 bases each). Between the trimmed V and J ends, which lost 4 bases and 6 bases, there was a span of 22 bases. The CDR3 has 17 residues. CDR1 and CDR2 from the germline V gene are SGHAT and FQDESV (reference sequence).

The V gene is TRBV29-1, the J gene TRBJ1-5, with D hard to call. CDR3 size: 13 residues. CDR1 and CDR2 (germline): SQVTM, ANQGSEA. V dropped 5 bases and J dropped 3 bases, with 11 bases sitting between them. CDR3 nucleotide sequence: TGCAGCGTTAGAGAGGGATTCAATCAGCCCCAGCATTTT. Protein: CSVREGFNQPQHF.

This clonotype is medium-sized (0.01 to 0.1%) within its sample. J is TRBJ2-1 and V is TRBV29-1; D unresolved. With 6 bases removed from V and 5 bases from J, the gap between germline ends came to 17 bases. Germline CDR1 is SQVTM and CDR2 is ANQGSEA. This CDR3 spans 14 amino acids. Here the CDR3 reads CSVAYSALDNEQFF. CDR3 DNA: TGCAGCGTGGCTTACAGCGCTCTTGACAATGAGCAGTTCTTC.

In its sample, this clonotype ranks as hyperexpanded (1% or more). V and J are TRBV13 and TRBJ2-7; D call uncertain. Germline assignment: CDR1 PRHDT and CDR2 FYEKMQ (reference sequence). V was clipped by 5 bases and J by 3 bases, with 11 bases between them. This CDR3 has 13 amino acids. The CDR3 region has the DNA TGTGCCAGCAGCAGTAGAAGGAACTACGAGCAGTACTTC. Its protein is CASSSRRNYEQYF.

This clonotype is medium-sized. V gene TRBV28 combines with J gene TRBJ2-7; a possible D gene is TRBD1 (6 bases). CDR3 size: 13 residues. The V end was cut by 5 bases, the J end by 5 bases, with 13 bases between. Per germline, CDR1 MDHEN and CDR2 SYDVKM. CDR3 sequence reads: CASSPIQGHEQYF. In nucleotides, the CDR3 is TGTGCCAGCAGTCCGATACAGGGCCACGAGCAGTACTTC.

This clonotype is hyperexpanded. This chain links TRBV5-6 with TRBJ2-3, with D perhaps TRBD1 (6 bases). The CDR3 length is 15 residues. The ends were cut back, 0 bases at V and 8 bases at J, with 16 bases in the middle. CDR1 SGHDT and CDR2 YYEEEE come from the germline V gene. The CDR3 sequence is CASSLVPGRGGTQYF. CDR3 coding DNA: TGTGCCAGCAGCTTGGTTCCGGGTCGAGGGGGTACGCAGTATTTT.

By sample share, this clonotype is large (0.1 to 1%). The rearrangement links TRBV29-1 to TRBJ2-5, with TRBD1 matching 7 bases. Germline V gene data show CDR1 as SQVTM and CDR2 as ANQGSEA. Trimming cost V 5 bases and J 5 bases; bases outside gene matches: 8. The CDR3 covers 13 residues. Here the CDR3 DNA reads TGCAGCGTTTCGACAGGGTGGAGCGAGACCCAGTACTTC. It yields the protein CSVSTGWSETQYF.

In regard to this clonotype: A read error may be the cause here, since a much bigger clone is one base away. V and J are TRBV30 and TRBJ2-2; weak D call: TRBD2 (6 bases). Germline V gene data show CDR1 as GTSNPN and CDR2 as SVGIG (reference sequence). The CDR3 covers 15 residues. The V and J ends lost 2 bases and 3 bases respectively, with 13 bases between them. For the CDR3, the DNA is TGTGCCTGGAGTAGGGCGGGATGGGACACCGGGGAGCTGTTTTTT. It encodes CAWSRAGWDTGELFF.

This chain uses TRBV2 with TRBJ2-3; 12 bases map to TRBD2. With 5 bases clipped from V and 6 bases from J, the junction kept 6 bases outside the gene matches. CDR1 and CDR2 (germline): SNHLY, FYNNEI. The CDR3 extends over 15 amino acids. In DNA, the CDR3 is TGTGCCAGCAGTCCCTGGACTAGCGGGGCGGATACGCAGTATTTT. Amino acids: CASSPWTSGADTQYF.

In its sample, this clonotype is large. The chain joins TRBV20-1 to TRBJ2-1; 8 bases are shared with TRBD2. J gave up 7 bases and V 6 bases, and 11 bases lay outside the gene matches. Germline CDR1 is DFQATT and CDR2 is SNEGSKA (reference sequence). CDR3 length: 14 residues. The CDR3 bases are TGCAGTGCAAGTAAGCGGGAGATTCAGAATGAGCAGTTCTTC. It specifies CSASKREIQNEQFF.

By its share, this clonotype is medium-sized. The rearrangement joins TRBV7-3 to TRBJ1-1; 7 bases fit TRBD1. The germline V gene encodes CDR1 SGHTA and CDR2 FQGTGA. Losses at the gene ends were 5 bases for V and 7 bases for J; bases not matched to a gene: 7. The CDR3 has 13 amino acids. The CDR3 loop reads CASSVAQGFEAFF. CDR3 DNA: TGTGCCAGCAGCGTCGCACAGGGGTTTGAAGCTTTCTTT.

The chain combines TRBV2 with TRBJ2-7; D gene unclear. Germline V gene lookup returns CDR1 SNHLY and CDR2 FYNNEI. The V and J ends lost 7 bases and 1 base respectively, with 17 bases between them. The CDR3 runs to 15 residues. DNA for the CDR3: TGTGCCAGCATGCCCCTCCAGGACGGTTCCTACGAGCAGTACTTC. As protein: CASMPLQDGSYEQYF.

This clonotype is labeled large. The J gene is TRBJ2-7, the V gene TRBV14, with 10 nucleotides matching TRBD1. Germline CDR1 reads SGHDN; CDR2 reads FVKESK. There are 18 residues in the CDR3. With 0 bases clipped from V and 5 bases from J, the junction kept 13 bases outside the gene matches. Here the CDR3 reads CASSQEEGSTGGADEQYF. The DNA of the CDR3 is TGTGCCAGCAGCCAAGAAGAAGGTTCGACAGGGGGCGCGGACGAGCAGTACTTC. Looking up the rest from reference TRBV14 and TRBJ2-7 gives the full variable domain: EAGVTQFPSHSVIEKGQTVTLRCDPISGHDNLYWYRRVMGKEIKFLLHFVKESKQDESGMPNNRFLAERTGGTYSTLKVQPAELEDSGVYFCASSQEEGSTGGADEQYFGPGTRLTVT.

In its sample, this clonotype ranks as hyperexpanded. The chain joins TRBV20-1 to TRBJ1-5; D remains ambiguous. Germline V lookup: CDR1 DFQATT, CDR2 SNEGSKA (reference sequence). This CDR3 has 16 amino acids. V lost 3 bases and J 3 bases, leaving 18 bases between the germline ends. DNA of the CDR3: TGCAGTGCTAGCGCCTTGGGTGAGGGCGTCAATCAGCCCCAGCATTTT. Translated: CSASALGEGVNQPQHF.

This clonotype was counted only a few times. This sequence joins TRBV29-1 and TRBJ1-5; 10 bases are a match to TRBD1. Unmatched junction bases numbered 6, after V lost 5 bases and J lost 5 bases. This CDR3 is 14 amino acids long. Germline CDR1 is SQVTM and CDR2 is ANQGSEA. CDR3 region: CSVMTGGWDQPQHF. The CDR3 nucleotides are TGCAGCGTTATGACAGGGGGCTGGGATCAGCCCCAGCATTTT.

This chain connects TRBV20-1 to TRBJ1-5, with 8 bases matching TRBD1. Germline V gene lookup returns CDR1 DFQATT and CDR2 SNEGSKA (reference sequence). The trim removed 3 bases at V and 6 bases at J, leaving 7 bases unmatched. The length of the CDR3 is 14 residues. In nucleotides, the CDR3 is TGCAGTGCTAGCCCAGCAGGGGGCGGTCAGCCCCAGCATTTT. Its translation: CSASPAGGGQPQHF.

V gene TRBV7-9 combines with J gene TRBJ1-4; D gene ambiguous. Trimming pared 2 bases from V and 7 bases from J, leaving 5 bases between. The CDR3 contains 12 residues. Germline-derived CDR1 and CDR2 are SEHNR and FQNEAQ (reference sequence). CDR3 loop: CASSLNREKLFF. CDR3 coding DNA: TGTGCCAGCAGCTTAAACCGTGAAAAACTGTTTTTT.

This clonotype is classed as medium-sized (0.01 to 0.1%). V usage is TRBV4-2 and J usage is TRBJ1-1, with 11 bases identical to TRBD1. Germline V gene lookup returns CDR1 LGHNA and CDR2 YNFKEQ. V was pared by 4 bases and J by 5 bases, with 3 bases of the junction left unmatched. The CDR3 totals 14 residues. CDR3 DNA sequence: TGTGCCAGCAGCCGAGGACAGGGGGCAACTGAAGCTTTCTTT. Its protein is CASSRGQGATEAFF.

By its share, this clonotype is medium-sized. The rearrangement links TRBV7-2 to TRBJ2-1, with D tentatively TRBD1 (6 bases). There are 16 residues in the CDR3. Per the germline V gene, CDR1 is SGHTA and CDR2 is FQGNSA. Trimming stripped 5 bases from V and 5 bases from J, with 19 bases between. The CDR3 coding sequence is TGTGCCAGCAGCCGGATGACAGGCCCTTACAACAATGAGCAGTTCTTC. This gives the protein CASSRMTGPYNNEQFF.

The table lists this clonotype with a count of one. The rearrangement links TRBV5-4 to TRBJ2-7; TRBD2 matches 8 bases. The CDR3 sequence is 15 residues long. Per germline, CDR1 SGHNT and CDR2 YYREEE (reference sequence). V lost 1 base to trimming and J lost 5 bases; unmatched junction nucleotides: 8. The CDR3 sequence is CASSLSTSGLDEQYF. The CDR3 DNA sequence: TGTGCCAGCAGCTTGTCTACTAGCGGTCTTGACGAGCAGTACTTC.

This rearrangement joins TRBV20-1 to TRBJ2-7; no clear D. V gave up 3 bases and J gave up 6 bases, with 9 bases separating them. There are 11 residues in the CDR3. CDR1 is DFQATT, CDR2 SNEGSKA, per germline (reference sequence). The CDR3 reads CSASDVSEQYF. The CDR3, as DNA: TGCAGTGCTAGTGACGTTTCCGAGCAGTACTTC.

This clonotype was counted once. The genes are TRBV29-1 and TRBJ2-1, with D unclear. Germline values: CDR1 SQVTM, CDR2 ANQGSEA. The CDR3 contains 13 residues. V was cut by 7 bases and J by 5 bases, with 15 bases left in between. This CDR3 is CSASLSWDNEQFF. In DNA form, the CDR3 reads TGCAGCGCATCACTTTCCTGGGACAATGAGCAGTTCTTC.

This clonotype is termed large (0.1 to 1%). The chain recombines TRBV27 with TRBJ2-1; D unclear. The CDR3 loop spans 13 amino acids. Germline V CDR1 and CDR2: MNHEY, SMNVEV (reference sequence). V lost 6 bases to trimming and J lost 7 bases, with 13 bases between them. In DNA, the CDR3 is TGTGCCAGCAGCCAACTACAGAGGAATGAGCAGTTCTTC. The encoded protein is CASSQLQRNEQFF.

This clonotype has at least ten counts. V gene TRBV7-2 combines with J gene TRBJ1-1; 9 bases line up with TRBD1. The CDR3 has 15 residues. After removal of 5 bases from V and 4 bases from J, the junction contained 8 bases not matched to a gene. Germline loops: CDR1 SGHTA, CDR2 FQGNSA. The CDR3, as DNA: TGTGCCAGCAGCAATTGGGGACAGGGTGGCACTGAAGCTTTCTTT. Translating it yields CASSNWGQGGTEAFF. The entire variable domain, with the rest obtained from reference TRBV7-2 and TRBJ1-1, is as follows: GAGVSQSPSNKVTEKGKDVELRCDPISGHTALYWYRQSLGQGLEFLIYFQGNSAPDKSGLPSDRFSAERTGGSVSTLTIQRTQQEDSAVYLCASSNWGQGGTEAFFGQGTRLTVV.

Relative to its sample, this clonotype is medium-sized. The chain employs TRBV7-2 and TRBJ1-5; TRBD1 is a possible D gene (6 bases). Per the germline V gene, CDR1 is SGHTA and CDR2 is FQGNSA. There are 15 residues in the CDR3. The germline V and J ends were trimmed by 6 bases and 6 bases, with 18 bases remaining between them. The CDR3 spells CASSFRGGAGQPQHF. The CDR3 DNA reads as TGTGCCAGCAGTTTTCGAGGGGGGGCAGGTCAGCCCCAGCATTTT.

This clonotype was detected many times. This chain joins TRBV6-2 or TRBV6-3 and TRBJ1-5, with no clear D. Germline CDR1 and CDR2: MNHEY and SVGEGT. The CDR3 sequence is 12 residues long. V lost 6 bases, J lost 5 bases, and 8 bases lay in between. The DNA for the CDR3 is TGTGCCAGCAGGAGGTGGGATCAGCCCCAGCATTTT. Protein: CASRRWDQPQHF.

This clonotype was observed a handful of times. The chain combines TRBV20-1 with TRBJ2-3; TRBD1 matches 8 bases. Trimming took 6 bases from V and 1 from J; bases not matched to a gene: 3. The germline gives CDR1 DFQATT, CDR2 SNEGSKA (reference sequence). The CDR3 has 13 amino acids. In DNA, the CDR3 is TGCAGTGCGGAACAGGGGGGCACAGATACGCAGTATTTT. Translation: CSAEQGGTDTQYF.

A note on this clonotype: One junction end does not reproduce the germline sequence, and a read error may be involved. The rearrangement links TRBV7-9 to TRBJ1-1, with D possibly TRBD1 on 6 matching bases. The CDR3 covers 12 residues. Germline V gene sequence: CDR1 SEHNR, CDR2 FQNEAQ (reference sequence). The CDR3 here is CTSSLQGTEAFF. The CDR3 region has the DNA TGTACCAGCAGCCTACAGGGCACTGAAGCTTTCTTT.

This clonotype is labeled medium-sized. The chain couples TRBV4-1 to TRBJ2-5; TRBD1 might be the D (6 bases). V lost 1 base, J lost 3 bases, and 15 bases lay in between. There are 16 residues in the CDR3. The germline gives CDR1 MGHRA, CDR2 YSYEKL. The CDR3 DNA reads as TGCGCCAGCAGCCAAGGAACCTGGGGGCGTGAAGAGACCCAGTACTTC. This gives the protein CASSQGTWGREETQYF.